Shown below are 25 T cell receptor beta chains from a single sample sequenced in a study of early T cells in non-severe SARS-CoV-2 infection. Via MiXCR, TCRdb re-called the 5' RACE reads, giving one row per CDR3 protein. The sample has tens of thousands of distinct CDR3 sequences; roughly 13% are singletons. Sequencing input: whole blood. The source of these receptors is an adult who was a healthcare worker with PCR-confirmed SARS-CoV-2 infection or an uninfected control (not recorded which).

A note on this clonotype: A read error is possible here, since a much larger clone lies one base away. CDR3 in DNA: TGCGCCAGCAGCTTGAAAGCGGATATTTACAATGAGCAGTCCTTC. Translation gives CASSLKADIYNEQSF. The chain couples TRBV5-1 to TRBJ2-1; TRBD2 is a possible D gene (5 bases). The CDR3 is made up of 15 amino acids. Germline V gene data show CDR1 as SGHRS and CDR2 as YFSETQ.

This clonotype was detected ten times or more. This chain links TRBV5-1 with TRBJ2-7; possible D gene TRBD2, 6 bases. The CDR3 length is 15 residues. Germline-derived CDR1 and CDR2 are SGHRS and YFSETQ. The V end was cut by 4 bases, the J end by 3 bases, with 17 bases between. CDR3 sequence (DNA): TGCGCCAGCAGCCGGGACTTTCTACCCTTCTACGAGCAGTACTTC. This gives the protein CASSRDFLPFYEQYF.

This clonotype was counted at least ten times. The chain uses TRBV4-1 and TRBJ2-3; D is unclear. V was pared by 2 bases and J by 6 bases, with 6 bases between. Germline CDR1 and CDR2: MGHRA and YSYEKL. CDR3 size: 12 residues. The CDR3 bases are TGCGCCAGCAGCCAATTGGGGGATACGCAGTATTTT. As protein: CASSQLGDTQYF.

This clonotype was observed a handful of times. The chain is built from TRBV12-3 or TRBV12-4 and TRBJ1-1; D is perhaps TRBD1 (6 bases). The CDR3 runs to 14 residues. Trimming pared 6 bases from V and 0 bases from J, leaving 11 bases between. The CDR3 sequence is CASRGQNLNTEAFF. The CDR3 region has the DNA TGTGCCAGCAGGGGACAAAATTTGAACACTGAAGCTTTCTTT.

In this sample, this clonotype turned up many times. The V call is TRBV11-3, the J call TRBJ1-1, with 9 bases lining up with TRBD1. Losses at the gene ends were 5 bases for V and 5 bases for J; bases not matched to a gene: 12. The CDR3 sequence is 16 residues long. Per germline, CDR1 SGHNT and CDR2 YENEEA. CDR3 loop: CASSAGTGSIRTEAFF. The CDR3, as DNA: TGTGCCAGCAGCGCCGGGACAGGGTCCATTAGGACTGAAGCTTTCTTT.

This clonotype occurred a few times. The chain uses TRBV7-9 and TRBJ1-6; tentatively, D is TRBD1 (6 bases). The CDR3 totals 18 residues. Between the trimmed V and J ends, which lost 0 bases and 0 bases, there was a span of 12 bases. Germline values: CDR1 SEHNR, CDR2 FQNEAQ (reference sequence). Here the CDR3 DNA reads TGTGCCAGCAGCTTAGCGGGGGCGTTTAGCTCCTATAATTCACCCCTCCACTTT. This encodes CASSLAGAFSSYNSPLHF.

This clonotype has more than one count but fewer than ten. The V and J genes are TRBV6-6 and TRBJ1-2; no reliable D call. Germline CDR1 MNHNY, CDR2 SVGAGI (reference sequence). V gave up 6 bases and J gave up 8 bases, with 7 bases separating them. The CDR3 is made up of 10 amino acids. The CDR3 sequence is CASRDGGYTF. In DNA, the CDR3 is TGTGCCAGCAGGGATGGCGGCTACACCTTC.

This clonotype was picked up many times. CDR3 protein: CARFGISGNTIYF. As DNA, the CDR3 is TGCGCCAGATTCGGCATCTCTGGAAACACCATATATTTT. The chain uses TRBV10-1 and TRBJ1-3; the D is unclear. CDR3 length: 13 residues. Germline V gene data show CDR1 as WNHNN and CDR2 as SYGVQD (reference sequence). The ends were cut back, 9 bases at V and 0 bases at J, with 9 bases in the middle.

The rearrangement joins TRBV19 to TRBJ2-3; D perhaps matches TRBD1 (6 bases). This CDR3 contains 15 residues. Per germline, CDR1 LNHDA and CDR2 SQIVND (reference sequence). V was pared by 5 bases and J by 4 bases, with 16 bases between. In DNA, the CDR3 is TGTGCCAGTAGTCCCCGGACAGCCCGATCAGATACGCAGTATTTT. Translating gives CASSPRTARSDTQYF.

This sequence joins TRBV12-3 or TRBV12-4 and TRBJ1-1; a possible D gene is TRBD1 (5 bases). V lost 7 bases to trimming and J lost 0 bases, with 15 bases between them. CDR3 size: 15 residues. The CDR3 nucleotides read TGTGCCAGCACCCCGACGCGGGGGATGAACACTGAAGCTTTCTTT. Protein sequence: CASTPTRGMNTEAFF.

The chain's CDR3 is CSAQENYGYTF. CDR3 nucleotide sequence: TGCAGCGCACAGGAAAACTATGGCTACACCTTC. The rearrangement uses TRBV29-1 and TRBJ1-2; possibly TRBD1 for D (5 bases). Germline CDR1 SQVTM, CDR2 ANQGSEA. The CDR3 length is 11 residues. V lost 7 bases and J lost 2, with 8 bases in between.

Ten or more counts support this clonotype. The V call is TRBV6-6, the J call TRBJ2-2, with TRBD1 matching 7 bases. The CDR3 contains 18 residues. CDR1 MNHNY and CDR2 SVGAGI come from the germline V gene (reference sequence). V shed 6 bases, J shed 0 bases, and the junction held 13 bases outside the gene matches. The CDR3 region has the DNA TGTGCCAGCAGGACCAAAGGACAGGCAAGAGCGAACACCGGGGAGCTGTTTTTT. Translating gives CASRTKGQARANTGELFF.

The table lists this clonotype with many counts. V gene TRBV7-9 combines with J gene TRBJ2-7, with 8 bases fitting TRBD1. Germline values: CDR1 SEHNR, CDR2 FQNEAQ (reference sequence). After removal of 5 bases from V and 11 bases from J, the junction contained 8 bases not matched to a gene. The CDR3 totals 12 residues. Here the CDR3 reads CASSTDRGREYF. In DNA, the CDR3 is TGTGCCAGCAGCACCGACAGGGGACGAGAGTACTTC.

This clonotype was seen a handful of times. CDR3 bases: TGTGCCAGCAGCCCTACATATTCCGAGCAGTACTTC. Its protein product is CASSPTYSEQYF. This rearrangement joins TRBV5-5 to TRBJ2-7; D gene uncertain. The germline V gene has CDR1 SGHKS and CDR2 YYEKEE (reference sequence). The CDR3 contains 12 residues. V was trimmed by 4 bases and J by 6 bases, leaving 11 bases between them.

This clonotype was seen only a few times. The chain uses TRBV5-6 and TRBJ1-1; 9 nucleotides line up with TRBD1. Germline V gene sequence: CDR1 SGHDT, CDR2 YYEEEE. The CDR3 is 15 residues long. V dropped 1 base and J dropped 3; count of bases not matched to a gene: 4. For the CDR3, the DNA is TGTGCCAGCAGCTTGTTACAGGGGGCTGACACTGAAGCTTTCTTT. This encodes CASSLLQGADTEAFF.

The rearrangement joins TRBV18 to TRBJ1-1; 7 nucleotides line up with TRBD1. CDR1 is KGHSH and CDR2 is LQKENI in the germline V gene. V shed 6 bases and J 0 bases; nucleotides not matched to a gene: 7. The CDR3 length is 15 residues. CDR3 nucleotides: TGTGCCAGCTCTCACTCGACAGGGCTGAACACTGAAGCTTTCTTT. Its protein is CASSHSTGLNTEAFF.

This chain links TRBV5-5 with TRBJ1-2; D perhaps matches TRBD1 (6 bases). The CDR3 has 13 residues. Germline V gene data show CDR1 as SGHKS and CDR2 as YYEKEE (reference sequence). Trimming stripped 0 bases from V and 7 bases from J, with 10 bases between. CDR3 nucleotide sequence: TGTGCCAGCAGCTTGGACAGGGTTTTTGGCTACACCTTC. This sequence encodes CASSLDRVFGYTF.

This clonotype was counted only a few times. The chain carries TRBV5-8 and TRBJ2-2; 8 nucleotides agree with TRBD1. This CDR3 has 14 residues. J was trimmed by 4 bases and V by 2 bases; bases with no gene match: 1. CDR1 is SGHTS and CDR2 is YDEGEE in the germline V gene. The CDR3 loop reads CASSFDRGTGELFF. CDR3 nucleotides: TGTGCCAGCAGCTTTGACAGGGGCACCGGGGAGCTGTTTTTT.

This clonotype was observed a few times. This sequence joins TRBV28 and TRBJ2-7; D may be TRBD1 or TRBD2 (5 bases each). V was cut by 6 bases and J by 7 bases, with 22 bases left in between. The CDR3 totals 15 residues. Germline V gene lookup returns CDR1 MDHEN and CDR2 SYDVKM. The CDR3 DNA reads TGTGCCAGCAGCCCCATCCGGGACCGCCCAAGGGAGCAGTACTTC. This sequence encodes CASSPIRDRPREQYF.

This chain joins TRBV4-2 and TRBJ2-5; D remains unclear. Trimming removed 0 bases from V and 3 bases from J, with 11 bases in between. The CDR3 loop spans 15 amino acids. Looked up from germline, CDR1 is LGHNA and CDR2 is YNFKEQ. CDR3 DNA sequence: TGTGCCAGCAGCCAAGATAGAACCCTAGAAGAGACCCAGTACTTC. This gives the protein CASSQDRTLEETQYF.

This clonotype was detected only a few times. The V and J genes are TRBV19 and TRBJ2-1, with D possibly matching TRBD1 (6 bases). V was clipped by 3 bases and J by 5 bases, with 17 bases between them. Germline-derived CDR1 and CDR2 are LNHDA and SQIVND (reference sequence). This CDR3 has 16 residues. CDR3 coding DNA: TGTGCCAGTAGTATCTCGGGCAGGGGCAGAGACAATGAGCAGTTCTTC. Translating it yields CASSISGRGRDNEQFF.

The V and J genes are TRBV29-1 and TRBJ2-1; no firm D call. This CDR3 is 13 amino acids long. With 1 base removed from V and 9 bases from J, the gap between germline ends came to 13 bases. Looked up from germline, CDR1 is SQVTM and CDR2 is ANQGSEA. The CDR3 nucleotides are TGCAGCGTTGAAGGGGCTGGGTGGAGTGAGCAGTTCTTC. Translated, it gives CSVEGAGWSEQFF.

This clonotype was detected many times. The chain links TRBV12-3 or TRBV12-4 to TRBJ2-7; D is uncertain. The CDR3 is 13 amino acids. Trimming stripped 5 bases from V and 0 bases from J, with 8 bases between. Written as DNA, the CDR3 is TGTGCCAGCAGTCCCACCAACTCCTACGAGCAGTACTTC. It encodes CASSPTNSYEQYF.

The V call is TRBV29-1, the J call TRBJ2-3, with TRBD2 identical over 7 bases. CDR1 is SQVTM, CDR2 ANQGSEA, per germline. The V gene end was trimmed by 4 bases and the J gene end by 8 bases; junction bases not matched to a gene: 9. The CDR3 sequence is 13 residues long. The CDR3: CSVVGLVGTTQYF. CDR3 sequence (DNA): TGCAGCGTTGTAGGACTAGTAGGGACTACGCAGTATTTT.

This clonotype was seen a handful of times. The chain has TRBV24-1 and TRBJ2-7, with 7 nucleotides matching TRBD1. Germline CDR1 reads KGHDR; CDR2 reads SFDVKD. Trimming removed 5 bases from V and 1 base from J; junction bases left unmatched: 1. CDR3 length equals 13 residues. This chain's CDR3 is CATSGDSSYEQYF. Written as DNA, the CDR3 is TGTGCCACCAGTGGGGACAGTTCCTACGAGCAGTACTTC.